This TCR beta chain was retrieved from a study of identical twins. Broader study findings: The study drew conclusions from cross-sectional statistical analysis, not from following the same donors.

This clonotype was seen repeatedly, ten times or more. As yet, its antigen is unknown. cDNA carried unique molecular identifiers, and a universal primer site was added by template switching. In TCRdb, the 5' RACE reads were re-called with MiXCR into one record per CDR3 protein. The sample has under 250,000 distinct CDR3 sequences; around 6.9% are singletons. Healthy Caucasians, and only they, were the donors. CDR3 size: 15 residues. Germline values: CDR1 KGHDR, CDR2 SFDVKD. Trimming at V came to 5 bases and at J to 4 bases, leaving 10 bases not matched to a gene. In addition, the sample was reused for a study of yellow fever vaccine responses in identical twins.

Sequenced sample: memory (CD45RO+) T cells sorted from blood. The sequence was collected from a woman younger than 35 in good health. The rearrangement links TRBV24-1 to TRBJ2-7, with 7 positions matching TRBD1. CDR3 amino acids: CATSGPDRDTYEQYF. Here the CDR3 DNA reads TGTGCCACCAGTGGTCCCGACAGGGATACTTACGAGCAGTACTTC.